This TCR beta chain was retrieved from a study of T-cell memory formation after mild COVID-19. In the study overall: The TCR clusters were mostly specific to one donor. Overall study findings and caveats: Contracting clones from day 15 to 85 showed balanced CD4/CD8; later expanders favored CD4+.

Using its own MiXCR run on the 5' RACE reads, TCRdb lists one record per CDR3 protein. The sample consists of under 400,000 distinct CDR3 sequences, around 28% of them appearing once. After removal of 8 bases from V and 9 bases from J, the junction contained 10 bases not matched to a gene. The CDR3 runs 13 residues. Germline V gene data show CDR1 as LNHDA and CDR2 as SQIVND (reference sequence). The count of this clonotype is one. What it binds is not known. The sequencing input was PBMCs or a T cell subset sorted from them (not recorded which). The TCR sequence derives from an adult woman who had mild COVID-19 (a few samples of this study predate the infection). Cell type and time point are not known. The rearrangement joins TRBV19 to TRBJ2-7; 10 nucleotides match TRBD1. The CDR3 nucleotides read TGTGCCAGTGGGGACAGGGGCTTCAAACGGCAGTACTTC. As protein: CASGDRGFKRQYF.